The present T cell receptor (beta chain) was sequenced within a study of blood T cell repertoires in COVID-19. Whole-study context: Specimens from acute and convalescent COVID-19 originated in the United States, Italy and Spain. Nucleic acid was either cDNA or gDNA, and it came from T cells, B-cell-depleted T cells, or PBMCs.

CDR3 size: 13 residues. Germline V gene lookup returns CDR1 SGHTS and CDR2 YDEGEE. The V end lost 1 base, the J end lost 4 bases, and 7 bases lay between the germline ends. TCRdb's table, derived via immunoSEQ multiplex PCR, lists solely in-frame clones and lacks some. The data contain approximately 37,000 clones, more than 80% of them singletons. Sequenced input: peripheral blood. The rearrangement links TRBV5-8 to TRBJ2-3, with a tentative D call TRBD2 (6 bases). The sequence was obtained from a man aged 55 to 70 with active or convalescent COVID-19. CDR3 in DNA: TGTGCCAGCAGCTTGACGGGGGCAGATACGCAGTATTTT. This encodes CASSLTGADTQYF. The entire variable domain, with the rest obtained from reference TRBV5-8 and TRBJ2-3, is as follows: EAGVTQSPTHLIKTRGQQATLRCSPISGHTSVYWYQQALGLGLQFLLWYDEGEERNRGNFPPRFSGRQFPNYSSELNVNALELEDSALYLCASSLTGADTQYFGPGTRLTVL.